These 12 T cell receptor beta chains came from one sample sequenced in a study of regulatory T cells in long-lasting Graves disease. Construction of TCR beta libraries relied on iRepertoire HTBI primers and on Arm-PCR targeting CDR3 regions. TCRdb independently ran MiXCR on the multiplex PCR reads; one entry per CDR3 protein. The data show roughly 350,000 distinct CDR3 sequences, 15% to 20% seen once. Indicated time point: newly diagnosed GD, antithyroid drugs for less than 3 months. The TCR library was made from RNA that had been extracted from PBMCs in TRIzol. The data also belong to a second study, concerning T cells in Graves' hyperthyroidism and ophthalmopathy.

The material sequenced was peripheral blood mononuclear cells (PBMCs), taken at new diagnosis, from a patient treated with antithyroid drugs. The source is a man aged 40-49 years with Graves disease.

The V call is TRBV20-1, the J call TRBJ1-2; D is possibly TRBD1 (5 bases). The CDR3 spans 10 residues. Germline assignment: CDR1 DFQATT and CDR2 SNEGSKA (reference sequence). Between the trimmed V and J ends, which lost 5 bases and 6 bases, there was a span of 7 bases. In nucleotides, the CDR3 is TGCAGTGCTCAGGGAAATGGCTACACCTTC. Its translation is CSAQGNGYTF.

The gene calls are TRBV12-3 or TRBV12-4 and TRBJ2-1; D is possibly TRBD2 (6 bases). This CDR3 has 15 residues. The V and J ends lost 3 bases and 6 bases respectively, with 15 bases between them. DNA for the CDR3: TGTGCCAGCAGTTTTACGCGGGGTGGCGGCAATGAGCAGTTCTTC. Translated: CASSFTRGGGNEQFF.

This clonotype came up many times. V usage is TRBV28 and J usage is TRBJ2-1; 9 bases are a match to TRBD2. Germline CDR1 and CDR2: MDHEN and SYDVKM. With 5 bases clipped from V and 0 bases from J, the junction kept 8 bases outside the gene matches. The CDR3 consists of 17 residues. The CDR3 DNA sequence: TGTGCCAGCAGTCCATCGGGACTAGCCAGCTCCTACAATGAGCAGTTCTTC. This translates into CASSPSGLASSYNEQFF.

J is TRBJ2-1 and V is TRBV12-3 or TRBV12-4; no firm D call. V was shortened by 2 bases and J by 4 bases, with 6 bases between the two germline ends. The CDR3 covers 13 residues. The CDR3 DNA is TGTGCCAGCAGTTTAATGCTTTACAATGAGCAGTTCTTC. This sequence encodes CASSLMLYNEQFF.

This clonotype was seen at least ten times. The chain employs TRBV15 and TRBJ1-1; D ambiguous. Deletions cut 0 bases from V and 1 base from J, with 9 bases between. Germline V gives CDR1 LNHNV, CDR2 YYDKDF (reference sequence). The CDR3 is 15 residues long. Here the CDR3 DNA reads TGTGCCACCAGCAGAGATTCCACGGCGAACACTGAAGCTTTCTTT. The encoded protein is CATSRDSTANTEAFF. Using reference TRBV15 and TRBJ1-1 for the parts outside the CDR3, the full variable domain is DAMVIQNPRYQVTQFGKPVTLSCSQTLNHNVMYWYQQKSSQAPKLLFHYYDKDFNNEADTPDNFQSRRPNTSFCFLDIRSPGLGDTAMYLCATSRDSTANTEAFFGQGTRLTVV.

This clonotype turned up a few times. This sequence joins TRBV2 and TRBJ2-2, with a weak D call TRBD2 (6 bases). The CDR3 covers 15 residues. The germline V and J ends were trimmed by 4 bases and 4 bases, with 13 bases remaining between them. Germline V lookup: CDR1 SNHLY, CDR2 FYNNEI. CDR3 amino acids: CASSGVGTFTGELFF. The DNA for the CDR3 is TGTGCCAGCAGTGGGGTCGGGACTTTCACCGGGGAGCTGTTTTTT.

This clonotype was seen repeatedly, ten times or more. An end of the junction does not agree with germline; a read error may underlie this. The chain links TRBV10-3 to TRBJ2-3; D is unresolved. Germline V lookup: CDR1 ENHRY, CDR2 SYGVKD. The CDR3 has 14 residues. The CDR3 spells CATSGLTSTDTQYF. The CDR3 nucleotides are TGTGCCACCAGTGGGCTAACCAGCACAGATACGCAGTATTTT.

This clonotype was seen repeatedly, ten times or more. The chain uses TRBV30 and TRBJ1-1; D gene unclear. V shed 0 bases and J shed 3 bases, with 5 bases lying between them. There are 12 residues in the CDR3. CDR1 is GTSNPN, CDR2 SVGIG, per germline (reference sequence). The CDR3 DNA reads TGTGCCTGGAGTGTATCCTACACTGAAGCTTTCTTT. As protein: CAWSVSYTEAFF.

This clonotype was observed a few times. The chain carries TRBV6-1 and TRBJ1-6, with D maybe TRBD1 (6 bases). The CDR3 has 17 residues. V dropped 6 bases and J dropped 0 bases, with 15 bases sitting between them. CDR1 and CDR2 (germline): MNHNS, SASEGT. The CDR3 loop reads CASSQGGRSSYNSPLHF. The DNA of the CDR3 is TGTGCCAGCAGCCAAGGGGGGCGCAGCTCCTATAATTCACCCCTCCACTTT.

This clonotype was seen at least ten times. The rearrangement uses TRBV6-1 and TRBJ2-4; perhaps TRBD1 as D (7 bases). CDR3 length: 14 amino acids. Germline V gives CDR1 MNHNS, CDR2 SASEGT. Deletions cut 4 bases from V and 6 bases from J, with 13 bases between. CDR3 loop: CASSANRGGNIQYF. The CDR3 region has the DNA TGTGCCAGCAGTGCAAACAGGGGAGGAAACATTCAGTACTTC.

As to this clonotype: A junction boundary mismatches the germline segment, possibly from a read error. The J gene is TRBJ1-2, the V gene TRBV6-1; 8 bases align to TRBD1. The CDR3 runs 17 residues. The germline V gene has CDR1 MNHNS and CDR2 SASEGT. CDR3 sequence (DNA): TGTGCCAGCAGGGAAGCTTGGTTCCGGACAGGGAGTCATGGCTACACCTTC. Its translation: CASREAWFRTGSHGYTF.

There are many counts of this clonotype. This chain joins TRBV28 and TRBJ2-7; perhaps TRBD1 as D (5 bases). V gave up 8 bases and J gave up 3 bases, with 17 bases separating them. CDR1 is MDHEN, CDR2 SYDVKM, per germline. This CDR3 is built from 14 residues. CDR3 in DNA: TGTGCCAGCCACGCAACGACAGACGACTACGAGCAGTACTTC. Protein: CASHATTDDYEQYF.